This TCR beta chain stems from a study of cytomegalovirus exposure and HLA in healthy donors. Overall study findings and caveats: The classifier, whose performance was assessed in both the original and validation cohorts, reportedly diagnosed cytomegalovirus status with high specificity and sensitivity. Some TCR beta chains (over 150 of them) were listed as cytomegalovirus-associated. Among TCR sequences, most were rare, though some public TCRs appeared in many donors.

The trim removed 6 bases at V and 3 bases at J, leaving 11 bases unmatched. CDR1 and CDR2 (germline): SQVTM, ANQGSEA. There are 16 residues in the CDR3. Produced via immunoSEQ multiplex PCR; TCRdb's table is partial and in-frame only. The data hold around 70,000 clones, with 94% observed a single time. In regard to this clone: Its specificity is unknown.

The chain is built from TRBV29-1 and TRBJ1-2; 12 bases align to TRBD1. Sequences were obtained from PBMCs. This TCR was recovered from a woman under 30 in good health and CMV-seropositive. As DNA, the CDR3 is TGCAGCGTCCCGACCGGGACAGGGGGCATAGACTATGGCTACACCTTC. This codes for CSVPTGTGGIDYGYTF.